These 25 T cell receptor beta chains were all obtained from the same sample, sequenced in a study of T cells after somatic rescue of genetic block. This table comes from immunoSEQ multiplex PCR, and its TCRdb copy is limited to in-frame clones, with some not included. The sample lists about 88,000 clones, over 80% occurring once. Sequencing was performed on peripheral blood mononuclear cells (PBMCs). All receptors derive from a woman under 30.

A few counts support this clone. The CDR3 DNA reads as TGCGCCAGCAGCCAAGGGGACAGGATAAATCAGCCCCAGCATTTT. Protein: CASSQGDRINQPQHF. The rearrangement joins TRBV4-1 to TRBJ1-5, with 8 nucleotides matching TRBD1. This CDR3 has 15 residues. Germline CDR1 reads MGHRA; CDR2 reads YSYEKL. Trimming at V came to 1 base and at J to 4 bases, leaving 3 bases not matched to a gene.

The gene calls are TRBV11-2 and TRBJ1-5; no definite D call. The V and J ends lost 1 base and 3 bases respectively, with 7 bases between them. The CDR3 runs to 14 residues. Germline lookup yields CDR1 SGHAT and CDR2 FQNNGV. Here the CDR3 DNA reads TGTGCCAGCAGCTTAGGCGGGTACAATCAGCCCCAGCATTTT. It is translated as CASSLGGYNQPQHF.

This CDR3 reads CASSPLTGGTEAFF. CDR3 DNA sequence: TGTGCCAGCAGCCCCCTGACAGGGGGGACTGAAGCTTTCTTT. The chain carries TRBV7-9 and TRBJ1-1; 9 bases match TRBD1. The CDR3 covers 14 residues. V gave up 5 bases and J gave up 5 bases; unmatched junction bases: 6. CDR1 and CDR2 from the germline V gene are SEHNR and FQNEAQ (reference sequence).

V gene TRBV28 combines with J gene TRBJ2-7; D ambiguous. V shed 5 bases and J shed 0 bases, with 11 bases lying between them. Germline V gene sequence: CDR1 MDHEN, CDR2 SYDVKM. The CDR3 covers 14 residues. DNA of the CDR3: TGTGCCAGCAGTCCCCGCGCTAGCTCCTACGAGCAGTACTTC. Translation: CASSPRASSYEQYF.

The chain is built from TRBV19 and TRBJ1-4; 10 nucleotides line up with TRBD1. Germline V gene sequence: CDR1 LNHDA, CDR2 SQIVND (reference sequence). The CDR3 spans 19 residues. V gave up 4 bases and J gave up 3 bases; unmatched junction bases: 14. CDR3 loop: CASSSLSTGTGEPNEKLFF. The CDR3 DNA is TGTGCCAGTAGTAGCCTCTCTACCGGGACAGGGGAGCCTAATGAAAAACTGTTTTTT.

The CDR3 region has the DNA TGTGCCACCACGCCTGCGGGACAGAGAGATAATGAGCAGTTCTTC. This codes for CATTPAGQRDNEQFF. V usage is TRBV15 and J usage is TRBJ2-1, with a weak D call TRBD1 (7 bases). V was clipped by 7 bases and J by 7 bases, with 20 bases between them. Germline loops: CDR1 LNHNV, CDR2 YYDKDF (reference sequence). The CDR3 is 15 residues long.

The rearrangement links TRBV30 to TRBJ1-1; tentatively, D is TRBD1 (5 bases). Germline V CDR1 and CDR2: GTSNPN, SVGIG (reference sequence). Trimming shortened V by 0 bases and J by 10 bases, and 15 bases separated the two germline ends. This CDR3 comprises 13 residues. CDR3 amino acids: CAWSVGTRVGAFF. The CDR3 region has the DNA TGTGCCTGGAGTGTAGGGACCCGGGTGGGAGCTTTCTTT.

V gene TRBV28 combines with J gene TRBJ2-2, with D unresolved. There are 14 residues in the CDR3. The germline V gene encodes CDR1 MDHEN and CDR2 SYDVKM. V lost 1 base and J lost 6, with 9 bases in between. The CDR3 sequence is CASSLSHLSGELFF. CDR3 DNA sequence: TGTGCCAGCAGTTTATCCCATCTGTCCGGGGAGCTGTTTTTT.

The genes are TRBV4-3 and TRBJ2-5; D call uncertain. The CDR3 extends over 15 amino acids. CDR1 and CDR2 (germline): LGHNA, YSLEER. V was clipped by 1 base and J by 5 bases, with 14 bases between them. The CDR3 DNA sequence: TGCGCCAGCAGCCAAGTGGGCGGCGGCCGGGAGACCCAGTACTTC. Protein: CASSQVGGGRETQYF.

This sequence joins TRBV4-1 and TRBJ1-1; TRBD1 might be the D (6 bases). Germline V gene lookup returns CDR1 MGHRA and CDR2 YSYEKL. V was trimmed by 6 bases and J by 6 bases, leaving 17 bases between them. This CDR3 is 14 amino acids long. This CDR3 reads CASSPQGMRPEAFF. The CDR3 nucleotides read TGCGCCAGCAGTCCACAGGGAATGAGGCCTGAAGCTTTCTTT.

This chain's CDR3 is CASSWTGKTDTQYF. The CDR3 bases are TGTGCCAGCAGCTGGACAGGGAAAACAGATACGCAGTATTTT. The chain is built from TRBV7-3 and TRBJ2-3, with 8 bases identical to TRBD1. There are 14 residues in the CDR3. J gave up 3 bases and V 4 bases, and 3 bases lay outside the gene matches. The V gene's germline CDR1 is SGHTA and CDR2 FQGTGA.

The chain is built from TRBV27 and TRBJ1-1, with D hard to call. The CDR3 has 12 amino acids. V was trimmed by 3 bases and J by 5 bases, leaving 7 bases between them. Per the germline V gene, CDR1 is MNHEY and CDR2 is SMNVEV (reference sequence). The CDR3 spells CASSFLGTEAFF. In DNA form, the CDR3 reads TGTGCCAGCAGTTTTTTGGGGACTGAAGCTTTCTTT.

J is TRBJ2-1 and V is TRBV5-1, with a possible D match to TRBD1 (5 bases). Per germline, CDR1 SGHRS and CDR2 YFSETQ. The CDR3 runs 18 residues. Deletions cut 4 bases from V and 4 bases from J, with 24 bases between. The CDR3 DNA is TGCGCCAGCAGCCCCGGCGGCGGTTCGAACCAGGGTTACAATGAGCAGTTCTTC. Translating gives CASSPGGGSNQGYNEQFF.

The CDR3 sequence: CASSLDRALGRNEKLFF. The CDR3 DNA is TGTGCCAGCAGCCTTGACAGGGCCCTTGGGAGAAATGAAAAACTGTTTTTT. This chain links TRBV7-9 with TRBJ1-4; 7 nucleotides agree with TRBD1. Looked up from germline, CDR1 is SEHNR and CDR2 is FQNEAQ (reference sequence). The CDR3 is 17 amino acids. J was trimmed by 5 bases and V by 5 bases; bases with no gene match: 14.

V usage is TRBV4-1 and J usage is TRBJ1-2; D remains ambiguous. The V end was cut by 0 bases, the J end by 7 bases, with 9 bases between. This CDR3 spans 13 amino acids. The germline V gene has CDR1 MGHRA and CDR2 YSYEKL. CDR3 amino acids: CASSQDGQSGYTF. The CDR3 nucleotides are TGCGCCAGCAGCCAAGATGGGCAGTCTGGCTACACCTTC.

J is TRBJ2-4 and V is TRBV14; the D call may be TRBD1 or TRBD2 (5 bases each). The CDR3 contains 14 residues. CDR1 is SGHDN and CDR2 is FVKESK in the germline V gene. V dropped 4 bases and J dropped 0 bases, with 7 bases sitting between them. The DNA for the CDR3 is TGTGCCAGCAGCCGGGGGATAGCCAAAAACATTCAGTACTTC. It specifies CASSRGIAKNIQYF.

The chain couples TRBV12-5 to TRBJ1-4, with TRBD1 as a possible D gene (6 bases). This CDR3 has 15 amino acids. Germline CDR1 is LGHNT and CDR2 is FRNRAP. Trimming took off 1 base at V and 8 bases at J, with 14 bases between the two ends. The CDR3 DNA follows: TGTGCTAGTGGTTTGGGACAGGATGGGAGGGAAAAACTGTTTTTT. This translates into CASGLGQDGREKLFF.

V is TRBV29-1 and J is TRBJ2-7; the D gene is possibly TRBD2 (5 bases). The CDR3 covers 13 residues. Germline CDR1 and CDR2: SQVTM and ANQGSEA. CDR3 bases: TGCACCTATAGGACTGTAGGCGAGGACGAGCAGTACTTC. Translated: CTYRTVGEDEQYF.

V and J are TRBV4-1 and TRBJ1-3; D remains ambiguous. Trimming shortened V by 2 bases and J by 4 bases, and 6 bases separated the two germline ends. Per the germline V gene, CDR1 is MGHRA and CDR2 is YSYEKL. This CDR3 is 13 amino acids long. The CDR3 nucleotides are TGCGCCAGCAGCCAACCGGGGGGAAACACCATATATTTT. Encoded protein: CASSQPGGNTIYF.

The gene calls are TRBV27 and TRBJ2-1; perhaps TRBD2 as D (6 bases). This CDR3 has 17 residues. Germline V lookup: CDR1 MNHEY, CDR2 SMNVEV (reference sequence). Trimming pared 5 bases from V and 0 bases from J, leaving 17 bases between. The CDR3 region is CASSPQLASHSYNEQFF. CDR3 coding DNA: TGTGCCAGCAGTCCACAACTAGCTTCACACTCCTACAATGAGCAGTTCTTC.

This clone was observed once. For the CDR3, the DNA is TGTGCCAGCAGTTTACGGGGACTTGGGAACACTGAAGCTTTCTTT. It translates to CASSLRGLGNTEAFF. The chain is built from TRBV28 and TRBJ1-1, with D tentatively TRBD1 (5 bases). The CDR3 totals 15 residues. From germline, CDR1 is MDHEN and CDR2 SYDVKM. V was trimmed by 2 bases and J by 1 base, leaving 11 bases between them.

This chain's CDR3 is CASRGTGGAETQYF. CDR3 bases: TGCGCCAGCAGGGGGACAGGGGGCGCCGAGACCCAGTACTTC. The chain has TRBV4-1 and TRBJ2-5; 12 bases map to TRBD1. The CDR3 runs 14 residues. Germline V lookup: CDR1 MGHRA, CDR2 YSYEKL. V lost 6 bases, J lost 5 bases, and 4 bases stayed unmatched.

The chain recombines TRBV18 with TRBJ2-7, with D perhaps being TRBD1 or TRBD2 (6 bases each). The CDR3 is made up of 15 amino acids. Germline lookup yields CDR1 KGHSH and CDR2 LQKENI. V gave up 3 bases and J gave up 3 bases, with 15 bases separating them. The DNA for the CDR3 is TGTGCCAGCTCACCCGTGGGGGGCAGGGGCTACGAGCAGTACTTC. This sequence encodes CASSPVGGRGYEQYF.

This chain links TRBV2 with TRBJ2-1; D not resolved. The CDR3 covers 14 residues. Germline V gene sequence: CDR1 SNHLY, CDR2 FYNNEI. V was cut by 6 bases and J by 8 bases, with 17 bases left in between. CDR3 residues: CASRSALGSDEQFF. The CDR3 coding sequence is TGTGCCAGCAGGTCGGCCCTTGGTTCCGATGAGCAGTTCTTC.

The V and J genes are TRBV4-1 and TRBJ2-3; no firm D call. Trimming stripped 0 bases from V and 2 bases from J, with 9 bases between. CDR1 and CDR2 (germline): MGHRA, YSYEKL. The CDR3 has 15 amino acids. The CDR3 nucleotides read TGCGCCAGCAGCCAAGACGGGCAGGACACAGATACGCAGTATTTT. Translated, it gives CASSQDGQDTDTQYF.